This T cell receptor beta chain was documented in a study of cytomegalovirus exposure and HLA in healthy donors. The PCR made use of 60 Vbeta and 13 Jbeta primers. Repertoires were generated with immunoSEQ multiplex PCR, while TCRdb's copy carries only in-frame clones and drops some. Among about 160,000 clones, approximately 78% were seen once, and the ten largest hold 0.9% to 1%. The CDR3 length is 13 residues. Losses at the gene ends were 5 bases for V and 1 base for J; bases not matched to a gene: 5. Germline V gene data show CDR1 as SQVTM and CDR2 as ANQGSEA. For this clone: Its antigen is unknown.

Study findings and constraints: The authors considered a cluster of highly shared sequence variants likely to be a sequencing artifact. In a later analysis, specific HLA alleles were associated with 15,000 or so TCR beta sequences at a 0.05 false discovery rate.

Sequencing was done on a sample of PBMCs. The chain has TRBV29-1 and TRBJ2-7; 7 bases map to TRBD2. This receptor was taken from a girl aged 2 to 9 in good health and CMV-seropositive. CDR3 region: CSVSVGLSYEQYF. The CDR3 bases are TGCAGCGTTTCGGTGGGACTATCCTACGAGCAGTACTTC.